Below are 21 T cell receptor beta chains sequenced from a single sample in a study of cytomegalovirus exposure and HLA in healthy donors. TCRdb keeps only in-frame clones here, not all; method: immunoSEQ multiplex PCR. The table records approximately 270,000 clones, roughly 84% of them present only once. Sample: PBMCs. The receptors were gathered from a young man in good health and CMV-seropositive.

This clone was counted a few times. The V and J genes are TRBV4-3 and TRBJ1-2, with D maybe TRBD1 (6 bases). From germline, CDR1 is LGHNA and CDR2 YSLEER. V gave up 0 bases and J gave up 4 bases, with 12 bases separating them. This CDR3 spans 15 amino acids. CDR3 residues: CASSQDGARGYGYTF. The CDR3 bases are TGCGCCAGCAGCCAAGATGGGGCCAGGGGCTATGGCTACACCTTC.

J is TRBJ2-1 and V is TRBV11-2; tentative D call: TRBD2 (6 bases). V was pared by 3 bases and J by 4 bases, with 10 bases between. CDR3 size: 14 residues. CDR1 SGHAT and CDR2 FQNNGV come from the germline V gene. This chain's CDR3 is CASSFGTPYNEQFF. As DNA, the CDR3 is TGTGCCAGCAGCTTTGGGACTCCTTACAATGAGCAGTTCTTC.

The chain couples TRBV6-4 to TRBJ2-7; TRBD2 agrees at 9 bases. The V gene's germline CDR1 is MRHNA and CDR2 SNTAGT. The trim removed 0 bases at V and 3 bases at J, leaving 12 bases unmatched. The CDR3 sequence is 18 residues long. CDR3 sequence reads: CASSDSPSGRPRDYEQYF. The CDR3 coding sequence is TGTGCCAGCAGTGACTCGCCCAGCGGGAGGCCAAGGGACTACGAGCAGTACTTC.

This chain links TRBV4-1 with TRBJ1-3; D remains unclear. Germline CDR1 is MGHRA and CDR2 is YSYEKL. V gave up 0 bases and J gave up 4 bases, with 10 bases separating them. The CDR3 runs to 15 residues. For the CDR3, the DNA is TGCGCCAGCAGCCAAGATTACTATATAGGAAACACCATATATTTT. Translation gives CASSQDYYIGNTIYF.

Worth noting for this clone: Other DNA sequences in the same sample also yield this CDR3. The genes are TRBV15 and TRBJ2-7; D gene ambiguous. The germline V gene has CDR1 LNHNV and CDR2 YYDKDF (reference sequence). CDR3 size: 12 residues. Trimming removed 1 base from V and 3 bases from J, with 4 bases in between. CDR3 residues: CATSRVGYEQYF. The CDR3 DNA sequence: TGTGCCACCAGCAGAGTAGGCTACGAGCAGTACTTC.

This chain links TRBV6-5 with TRBJ2-7, with TRBD1 matching 7 bases. With V trimmed by 8 bases and J by 0 bases, 4 bases remained unmatched. The germline V gene has CDR1 MNHEY and CDR2 SVGAGI. The CDR3 length is 13 residues. The CDR3 sequence: CASGRDSSYEQYF. The CDR3 region has the DNA TGTGCCAGCGGCCGGGACAGCTCCTACGAGCAGTACTTC.

The V call is TRBV28, the J call TRBJ2-7; no clear D. V shed 5 bases and J shed 2 bases, with 13 bases lying between them. Germline V gives CDR1 MDHEN, CDR2 SYDVKM. The length of the CDR3 is 14 residues. The CDR3 nucleotides are TGTGCCAGCAGTCCGCGGACCCTAACCTACGAGCAGTACTTC. Translated: CASSPRTLTYEQYF. Supplemented by reference TRBV28 and TRBJ2-7, the full variable domain reads DVKVTQSSRYLVKRTGEKVFLECVQDMDHENMFWYRQDPGLGLRLIYFSYDVKMKEKGDIPEGYSVSREKKERFSLILESASTNQTSMYLCASSPRTLTYEQYFGPGTRLTVT.

The chain couples TRBV28 to TRBJ1-5; 9 bases align to TRBD1. The CDR3 is 14 residues long. J was trimmed by 4 bases and V by 3 bases; bases with no gene match: 1. Germline values: CDR1 MDHEN, CDR2 SYDVKM. For the CDR3, the DNA is TGTGCCAGCAGTTTGACAGGGGGAAATCAGCCCCAGCATTTT. Protein sequence: CASSLTGGNQPQHF.

The V gene is TRBV29-1, the J gene TRBJ2-7; TRBD2 matches 7 bases. Germline values: CDR1 SQVTM, CDR2 ANQGSEA. The junction had 9 bases not matched to a gene; V was cut back by 4 bases and J by 3 bases. This CDR3 spans 14 amino acids. Written as DNA, the CDR3 is TGCAGCGTTGGGCTCAGGCTAGCGGACTACGAGCAGTACTTC. The encoded protein is CSVGLRLADYEQYF.

This clone showed up just once. V is TRBV6-5 and J is TRBJ2-2; D is unresolved. Per the germline V gene, CDR1 is MNHEY and CDR2 is SVGAGI. V was pared by 7 bases and J by 1 base, with 10 bases between. There are 14 residues in the CDR3. The DNA for the CDR3 is TGTGCCAGCACCCCTTGGGGGAACACCGGGGAGCTGTTTTTT. This sequence encodes CASTPWGNTGELFF.

The chain uses TRBV6-5 and TRBJ1-1; D unresolved. The length of the CDR3 is 12 residues. V lost 11 bases to trimming and J lost 4 bases, with 14 bases between them. The V gene's germline CDR1 is MNHEY and CDR2 SVGAGI. CDR3 DNA sequence: TGTGCCTGCTCGAGGCGGGGCACTGAAGCTTTCTTT. Its protein product is CACSRRGTEAFF.

The CDR3, as DNA: TGTGCCAGCACGTCGGGCTATGGCTACACCTTC. As protein: CASTSGYGYTF. The V gene is TRBV2, the J gene TRBJ1-2, with D uncertain. This CDR3 is built from 11 residues. Trimming shortened V by 7 bases and J by 4 bases, and 7 bases separated the two germline ends. CDR1 is SNHLY, CDR2 FYNNEI, per germline.

The chain joins TRBV15 to TRBJ1-2; maybe TRBD1 (6 bases). From germline, CDR1 is LNHNV and CDR2 YYDKDF (reference sequence). Trimming removed 5 bases at V and 4 bases at J, with 11 bases between. The CDR3 contains 13 residues. CDR3 region: CATSGGPGYGYTF. In DNA form, the CDR3 reads TGTGCCACCAGCGGGGGGCCGGGCTATGGCTACACCTTC.

V and J are TRBV6-6 and TRBJ1-2, with D unresolved. Per germline, CDR1 MNHNY and CDR2 SVGAGI (reference sequence). The V gene lost 4 bases and the J gene lost 6 bases, with 12 bases spanning the gap. The CDR3 runs to 13 residues. The CDR3, as DNA: TGTGCCAGCAGTTCCGGAGCGTACAATGGCTACACCTTC. Translated, it gives CASSSGAYNGYTF.

The V gene is TRBV5-1, the J gene TRBJ2-4; perhaps TRBD2 as D (5 bases). Trimming took off 0 bases at V and 8 bases at J, with 12 bases between the two ends. This CDR3 is built from 14 residues. Germline loops: CDR1 SGHRS, CDR2 YFSETQ. The CDR3 protein is CASSLVPSSDIQYF. CDR3 sequence (DNA): TGCGCCAGCAGCTTGGTTCCTAGCTCGGACATTCAGTACTTC.

Turning to this clone: The sample has other DNA sequences that encode this CDR3 too. This chain connects TRBV11-2 to TRBJ2-1, with no clear D. This CDR3 is 15 amino acids long. V was clipped by 3 bases and J by 4 bases, with 13 bases between them. The germline V gene encodes CDR1 SGHAT and CDR2 FQNNGV. The CDR3 region is CASSLVRGSYNEQFF. The CDR3 nucleotides read TGTGCCAGCAGCTTGGTGCGTGGATCTTACAATGAGCAGTTCTTC.

The rearrangement joins TRBV29-1 to TRBJ2-7; a weak D match, TRBD1 (5 bases). Germline V lookup: CDR1 SQVTM, CDR2 ANQGSEA. The CDR3 length is 12 residues. The ends were cut back, 3 bases at V and 3 bases at J, with 9 bases in the middle. The CDR3 bases are TGCAGCGTTGAGTGGGGCAACTACGAGCAGTACTTC. It is translated as CSVEWGNYEQYF.

The chain links TRBV5-6 to TRBJ2-7, with TRBD2 matching over 11 bases. The germline gives CDR1 SGHDT, CDR2 YYEEEE. The CDR3 has 15 residues. Unmatched junction bases numbered 6, after V lost 4 bases and J lost 3 bases. The CDR3 region is CASSGGLAGGYEQYF. The CDR3 coding sequence is TGTGCCAGCAGCGGCGGACTAGCGGGCGGCTACGAGCAGTACTTC.

The chain joins TRBV5-1 to TRBJ1-1; D remains unclear. V lost 1 base and J 5 bases, leaving 9 bases between the germline ends. Looked up from germline, CDR1 is SGHRS and CDR2 is YFSETQ. CDR3 length: 13 amino acids. CDR3 amino acids: CASSLSKETEAFF. In DNA form, the CDR3 reads TGCGCCAGCAGCTTGAGTAAGGAGACTGAAGCTTTCTTT.

V and J are TRBV28 and TRBJ1-2, with a weak D call TRBD1 (6 bases). CDR1 is MDHEN, CDR2 SYDVKM, per germline. V gave up 2 bases and J gave up 8 bases, with 12 bases separating them. The CDR3 totals 13 residues. The CDR3 sequence: CASSLRGARGYTF. The CDR3, as DNA: TGTGCCAGCAGTTTAAGGGGGGCTAGAGGCTACACCTTC.

The table lists this clone with a few counts. This rearrangement joins TRBV27 to TRBJ1-5; D is ambiguous. The V gene lost 5 bases and the J gene lost 5 bases, with 4 bases spanning the gap. This CDR3 has 11 amino acids. From germline, CDR1 is MNHEY and CDR2 SMNVEV (reference sequence). CDR3 region: CASSMDQPQHF. CDR3 nucleotides: TGTGCCAGCAGTATGGATCAGCCCCAGCATTTT.